Below are 3 T cell receptor beta chains sequenced from a single sample in a study of early T cells in non-severe SARS-CoV-2 infection. MiXCR, run by TCRdb on the 5' RACE reads, gives a single entry per CDR3 protein. The sample includes under 35,000 distinct CDR3 sequences, roughly 6.6% of them seen just once. The sequenced material came from whole blood. These TCRs come from an adult who was a healthcare worker with PCR-confirmed SARS-CoV-2 infection or an uninfected control (not recorded which).

With regard to this clonotype: Possible read error: a much larger clone is one base away. CDR3 DNA sequence: TGTGCCAGCAGATCACAGGGGGCAGCTGGAAACACCATATATTTT. Translation gives CASRSQGAAGNTIYF. This chain links TRBV7-6 with TRBJ1-3, with 9 nucleotides matching TRBD1. Trimming at V came to 6 bases and at J to 2 bases, leaving 5 bases not matched to a gene. The CDR3 totals 15 residues. The germline CDR1 and CDR2 sequences are SGHVS and FNYEAQ. Full variable domain (missing parts from reference TRBV7-6 and TRBJ1-3): GAGVSQSPRYKVTKRGQDVALRCDPISGHVSLYWYRQALGQGPEFLTYFNYEAQQDKSGLPNDRFSAERPEGSISTLTIQRTEQRDSAMYRCASRSQGAAGNTIYFGEGSWLTVV.

This clonotype was seen at least ten times. This chain links TRBV19 with TRBJ1-2, with D uncertain. The V end lost 3 bases, the J end lost 3 bases, and 2 bases lay between the germline ends. This CDR3 is 11 amino acids long. Per the germline V gene, CDR1 is LNHDA and CDR2 is SQIVND (reference sequence). The CDR3 DNA is TGTGCCAGTAGTATCCACTATGGCTACACCTTC. It is translated as CASSIHYGYTF.

This clonotype was detected many times. The chain combines TRBV20-1 with TRBJ2-3; 15 bases are a match to TRBD2. The CDR3 contains 18 residues. Germline CDR1 DFQATT, CDR2 SNEGSKA (reference sequence). Trimming at V came to 5 bases and at J to 4 bases, leaving 13 bases not matched to a gene. The CDR3 nucleotides are TGCAGTGCTGCTCAAGGACTAGCGGGAGGGCCAATTCCAGATACGCAGTATTTT. This encodes CSAAQGLAGGPIPDTQYF.